Detailed here is one TCR beta chain. Its target is unknown. At one of its ends the junction is not consistent with the germline gene, which may arise from a read error. The data were obtained in a study of CD8 T cells in ankylosing spondylitis. TCRdb processed the 5' RACE reads anew with MiXCR; each CDR3 protein has one entry. The repertoire consists of roughly 300,000 distinct CDR3 sequences, with roughly 8% occurring once and the leading ten covering approximately 15%. This CDR3 is built from 14 residues. The germline gives CDR1 DFQATT, CDR2 SNEGSKA (reference sequence). Study-wide findings and caveats: Characteristic, it appeared, of ankylosing spondylitis blood was a TCR beta motif of 7 or 8 highly homologous variants.

Input material: blood, either unsorted or a sorted T cell fraction (not recorded which). The chain couples TRBV20-1 to TRBJ2-7; TRBD2 is a possible D gene (6 bases). The receptor was isolated from a male donor with ankylosing spondylitis. Here the CDR3 reads CSARVERAHYQQYF. The CDR3 region has the DNA TGCAGTGCTAGAGTAGAGCGGGCCCACTACCAGCAGTACTTC.